This T cell receptor (beta chain) appears in the sequencing data of a study of early T cells in non-severe SARS-CoV-2 infection (dated by TCRdb to 2020 to 2022). Broadly, across the study: Because TCR sequencing was done on bulk RNA from unsorted whole blood, the alpha and beta chains could not be paired. The investigation overall reported the following: VDJdb matching was skewed toward anti-spike CD8 responses, so virus-specific expansions were likely underestimated and private and CD4 specificities were missed.

Set within a cohort of healthcare workers in London, UK, this nested case-control study involved weekly PCR testing of nasopharyngeal swabs along with blood sampling. Between 23 and 31 March 2020, the week of the UK lockdown, healthcare workers were enrolled and then followed up weekly for as long as 16 weeks. In this sample, this clonotype turned up many times. Its antigen remains undetermined. No qualities accompany the bases; no much larger clone lies one base away. Relative to germline, V is 4 bases shorter and J is 5 bases shorter, with 17 bases between their ends. Measured from the cysteine to the phenylalanine, the CDR3 is 15 residues long. The CDR3 DNA has 45 bases and is translated from base 1. The germline V gene (reference sequence) provides CDR1 MNHEY and CDR2 SMNVEV. Libraries were prepared through 5' RACE. TCRdb lists the instrument as NextSeq 500. In the TCR library protocol, unique molecular identifiers were attached to individual cDNA molecules to correct for PCR bias and sequencing error. Sequencing covered both TCR alpha and beta chains, and within each sample the abundances of alpha and beta sequences were tightly co-correlated. The authors' pipeline ran thus. Decombinator V4 was used to annotate the V gene, J gene and CDR3 of the TCR sequences. TCRs were defined as expanded if a significant change between any two time points was detected under a Poisson model with p below 0.0001. TCR abundances were normalised to the total number of TCRs sequenced per sample and expressed as counts per million. TRAV1-2 paired with TRAJ12, TRAJ20 or TRAJ33 defined MAIT TCRs, while TRAV10 paired with TRAJ18 defined iNKT TCRs. VDJdb, accessed 1 November 2021, was searched for CMV, EBV and SARS-CoV-2 annotated TCRs, excluding TCRs annotated for multiple antigens. The public reads were reanalyzed by TCRdb: fastp trimming at Q25, MiXCR alignment, in-frame beta chains only. When rows share a CDR3 protein, they turn into one entry using the most common DNA and genes. These V and J calls derive from TCRdb rather than the authors' analysis. This sample comprises roughly 45,000 distinct CDR3 sequences, 6% to 8% of them detected only once. Around 7% of the sample goes to the ten largest clones.

This receptor was obtained from an adult who was a healthcare worker with PCR-confirmed SARS-CoV-2 infection or an uninfected control (not recorded which). This material consisted of whole blood, taken at baseline. The sequence joins TRBV27 to TRBJ1-1; TRBD1 is a possible D gene, resting on 6 matching bases. The CDR3 protein is CASSSDSRIGTEAFF. The DNA is TGTGCCAGCAGTTCGGACAGCCGGATAGGGACTGAAGCTTTCTTT.